This TCR beta chain was sequenced in a study of cytomegalovirus exposure and HLA in healthy donors. The study drew the donors from its roughly 120-subject validation cohort, separate from the approximately 700-subject first cohort. Trimming pared 6 bases from V and 7 bases from J, leaving 27 bases between. CDR3 length equals 17 residues. Germline CDR1 is SNHLY and CDR2 is FYNNEI. Clones were sequenced by immunoSEQ multiplex PCR, and TCRdb holds only the in-frame ones, with some missing. The sample has over 200,000 clones, less than 95% seen once. The genes are TRBV2 and TRBJ2-5; TRBD2 is a possible D gene (5 bases). The specimen was PBMCs. The sequence was obtained from a woman in her twenties or thirties in good health and CMV-seronegative. The CDR3 loop reads CASSGLGWSEQRGTQYF. The CDR3 bases are TGTGCCAGCAGCGGATTGGGGTGGTCGGAACAACGGGGGACCCAGTACTTC. The full variable domain, with the rest looked up from reference TRBV2 and TRBJ2-5, is EPEVTQTPSHQVTQMGQEVILRCVPISNHLYFYWYRQILGQKVEFLVSFYNNEISEKSEIFDDQFSVERPDGSNFTLKIRSTKLEDSAMYFCASSGLGWSEQRGTQYFGPGTRLLVL.